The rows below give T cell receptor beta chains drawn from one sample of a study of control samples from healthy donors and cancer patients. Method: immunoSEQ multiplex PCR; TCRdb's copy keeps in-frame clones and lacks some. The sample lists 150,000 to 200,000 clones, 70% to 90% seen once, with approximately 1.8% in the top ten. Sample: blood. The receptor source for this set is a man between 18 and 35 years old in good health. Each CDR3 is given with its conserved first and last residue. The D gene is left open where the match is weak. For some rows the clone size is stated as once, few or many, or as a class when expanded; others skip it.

CASRTTSRGGLTGELFF | TGTGCCAGTAGGACCACCTCACGCGGGGGGCTTACCGGGGAGCTGTTTTTT | TRBD2 | TRBJ2-2 | TRBV19 | .
CAWVGLAGGEQFF | TGTGCCTGGGTTGGACTAGCGGGGGGTGAGCAGTTCTTC | TRBD2 | TRBJ2-1 | TRBV30 | .
CASSLDNQPQHF | TGTGCCAGCAGCTTGGACAATCAGCCCCAGCATTTT | . | TRBJ1-5 | TRBV7-9 | .
CASSSQGWTEAFF | TGTGCCAGTAGTTCCCAGGGTTGGACTGAAGCTTTCTTT | . | TRBJ1-1 | TRBV19 | .
CATSDPSSGASSQYF | TGTGCCACCAGTGATCCCTCCAGCGGGGCCTCGTCCCAGTACTTC | TRBD2 | TRBJ2-5 | TRBV24-1 | .
CASGTSDATYEQYF | TGTGCCAGCGGAACTAGCGATGCTACCTACGAGCAGTACTTC | TRBD2 | TRBJ2-7 | TRBV5-6 | once
CASSLWSGYFHYGYTF | TGTGCCAGCAGCTTATGGTCAGGGTATTTTCACTATGGCTACACCTTC | . | TRBJ1-2 | TRBV11-2 | .
CSVSTLGGSGYTF | TGCAGCGTTAGTACCTTAGGGGGGAGTGGCTACACCTTC | . | TRBJ1-2 | TRBV29-1 | .
CASSLSRPNHSYNSPLHF | TGCGCCAGCAGCTTGTCCAGGCCTAACCACTCCTATAATTCACCCCTCCACTTT | . | TRBJ1-6 | TRBV5-1 | .
CASSPTERNTIYF | TGTGCCAGCTCACCAACAGAAAGAAACACCATATATTTT | . | TRBJ1-3 | TRBV18 | .
CASSSKGYTDTQYF | TGTGCCAGCAGCTCCAAAGGGTACACAGATACGCAGTATTTT | . | TRBJ2-3 | TRBV7-2 | .
CASSPGRDLRNTEAFF | TGCGCCAGCAGCCCAGGACGGGACTTGAGGAACACTGAAGCTTTCTTT | . | TRBJ1-1 | TRBV5-1 | once
CASSNKFDRIGTGELFF | TGTGCCAGCAGCAATAAATTTGATAGGATCGGGACCGGGGAGCTGTTTTTT | . | TRBJ2-2 | TRBV7-9 | .
CATSRRGNQPQHF | TGTGCCACCAGCAGAAGGGGGAATCAGCCCCAGCATTTT | . | TRBJ1-5 | TRBV15 | .
CASSQDGQNTGELFF | TGCGCCAGCAGCCAAGATGGACAGAACACCGGGGAGCTGTTTTTT | . | TRBJ2-2 | TRBV4-3 | .
CASSRGGLRQETQYF | TGTGCCAGCAGCCGGGGGGGGCTTCGGCAAGAGACCCAGTACTTC | TRBD2 | TRBJ2-5 | TRBV6-6 | .
CASSTLTVQGTEAFF | TGTGCCAGCAGCACACTAACGGTCCAGGGGACTGAAGCTTTCTTT | . | TRBJ1-1 | TRBV7-8 | .
CASSPGLTRLRNSPLHF | TGTGCCAGCAGCCCAGGGTTAACTAGGCTCCGTAATTCACCCCTCCACTTT | . | TRBJ1-6 | TRBV2 | .
CASSESPPGGELGPGANVLTF | TGCGCCAGCAGTGAGTCGCCCCCCGGGGGGGAGCTAGGTCCTGGGGCCAACGTCCTGACTTTC | TRBD2 | TRBJ2-6 | TRBV10-1 | .
CASSEYLRFNQPQHF | TGTGCCAGCAGTGAATATCTCCGGTTCAATCAGCCCCAGCATTTT | . | TRBJ1-5 | TRBV6-1 | .
CASSTKIEGAPEAFF | TGTGCCAGCAGTACCAAAATAGAGGGGGCGCCTGAAGCTTTCTTT | TRBD1 | TRBJ1-1 | TRBV28 | .
CASSPRPDGEKLFF | TGTGCCAGCTCACCAAGACCCGACGGTGAAAAACTGTTTTTT | . | TRBJ1-4 | TRBV18 | .
CASSQDLGTLNQQYF | TGCGCCAGCAGCCAAGATCTCGGGACACTCAACCAGCAGTACTTC | . | TRBJ2-7 | TRBV4-1 | .
CASSLPGLGNSPLHF | TGTGCCAGCAGTTTACCGGGACTTGGGAATTCACCCCTCCACTTT | . | TRBJ1-6 | TRBV28 | .
CASSLVRGGNRETQYF | TGTGCCAGCAGCTTAGTGCGGGGGGGCAACCGGGAGACCCAGTACTTC | TRBD2 | TRBJ2-5 | TRBV7-8 | .
CASSPTGAANTEAFF | TGTGCCAGCTCACCAACAGGGGCCGCGAACACTGAAGCTTTCTTT | TRBD1 | TRBJ1-1 | TRBV18 | .
CASSMTGRNEKLFF | TGTGCCAGCAGCATGACAGGGAGGAATGAAAAACTGTTTTTT | TRBD1 | TRBJ1-4 | TRBV5-6 | once
CSVRLTGELFF | TGCAGCGTACGGTTGACCGGGGAGCTGTTTTTT | . | TRBJ2-2 | TRBV29-1 | .
CASSQGDRVASETQYF | TGTGCCAGCAGCCAAGGGGACAGGGTCGCCTCGGAGACCCAGTACTTC | TRBD1 | TRBJ2-5 | TRBV3-1/TRBV3-2 | .
CASSSGGGLDTQYF | TGTGCCAGCAGCTCCGGGGGGGGATTAGATACGCAGTATTTT | TRBD2 | TRBJ2-3 | TRBV13 | .
CASSLPRGLNTGELFF | TGTGCCAGCAGTCTTCCCCGGGGCCTAAACACCGGGGAGCTGTTTTTT | . | TRBJ2-2 | TRBV28 | .
CASSLPGGAMETQYF | TGTGCCAGCAGCCTGCCCGGGGGGGCGATGGAGACCCAGTACTTC | TRBD2 | TRBJ2-5 | TRBV4-2 | .
CASSARDTEAFF | TGTGCCAGCAGCGCACGGGACACTGAAGCTTTCTTT | . | TRBJ1-1 | TRBV21-1 | .
CASSLTYVGERSYEQYF | TGTGCCAGCAGCTTAACTTACGTGGGTGAAAGAAGCTACGAGCAGTACTTC | . | TRBJ2-7 | TRBV7-3 | .
CASSRYGTGDNEQYF | TGTGCCAGCAGCCGTTATGGGACAGGGGACAACGAGCAGTACTTC | TRBD1 | TRBJ2-7 | TRBV7-2 | .
CASSLAGLTGELFF | TGTGCCAGCAGCTTGGCGGGGCTCACCGGGGAGCTGTTTTTT | . | TRBJ2-2 | TRBV5-6 | .
CASSSRQPNTEAFF | TGTGCCAGCAGCTCTCGACAGCCGAACACTGAAGCTTTCTTT | . | TRBJ1-1 | TRBV7-9 | .
CASSKRALRIYGYTF | TGTGCCAGCAGCAAGAGAGCCCTACGGATTTATGGCTACACCTTC | . | TRBJ1-2 | TRBV21-1 | .
CASRQGSTDTQYF | TGTGCCAGCAGACAGGGATCGACAGATACGCAGTATTTT | . | TRBJ2-3 | TRBV12-3/TRBV12-4 | .
CASRSGTLNTGELFF | TGTGCCAGCAGATCCGGGACACTGAACACCGGGGAGCTGTTTTTT | . | TRBJ2-2 | TRBV7-9 | once
CSVSTGLGNQPQHF | TGCAGCGTCAGTACAGGGTTAGGCAATCAGCCCCAGCATTTT | . | TRBJ1-5 | TRBV29-1 | .
CASSQDNTEAFF | TGCGCCAGCAGCCAAGATAATACTGAAGCTTTCTTT | . | TRBJ1-1 | TRBV4-3 | .
CASSEVAVNQPQHF | TGTGCCAGCAGTGAAGTGGCTGTGAATCAGCCCCAGCATTTT | . | TRBJ1-5 | TRBV6-1 | .
CASSLQQNTEAFF | TGTGCCAGCAGTCTACAACAAAACACTGAAGCTTTCTTT | . | TRBJ1-1 | TRBV6-5 | medium-sized
CASSPSIGGTHEQYF | TGCGCCAGCAGCCCTTCCATTGGGGGAACCCACGAGCAGTACTTC | . | TRBJ2-7 | TRBV5-1 | .
CASSQEFKGGEAFF | TGTGCCAGCAGCCAAGAGTTCAAGGGTGGGGAAGCTTTCTTT | . | TRBJ1-1 | TRBV14 | .
CASSNPGSSYGYTF | TGTGCCAGCAGTAACCCTGGGAGCTCCTATGGCTACACCTTC | . | TRBJ1-2 | TRBV28 | .
CASRGGAAGSKNIQYF | TGTGCCAGCAGAGGCGGGGCGGCGGGGTCCAAAAACATTCAGTACTTC | . | TRBJ2-4 | TRBV28 | .
CASRLRNEQFF | TGTGCCAGCAGACTTAGGAATGAGCAGTTCTTC | . | TRBJ2-1 | TRBV6-5 | .
CASSPSGQKDYEQYF | TGTGCCAGCAGCCCCTCGGGACAGAAGGACTACGAGCAGTACTTC | TRBD1 | TRBJ2-7 | TRBV7-9 | .
CATSERPGPKMVEQFF | TGTGCCACCAGTGAACGTCCGGGGCCGAAGATGGTTGAGCAGTTCTTC | . | TRBJ2-1 | TRBV24-1 | .
CASSPRTSGDSTDTQYF | TGTGCCAGCAGCCCGCGGACTAGCGGGGATAGCACAGATACGCAGTATTTT | TRBD2 | TRBJ2-3 | TRBV7-2 | once
CASNRDRAYEQYF | TGTGCCAGCAACCGGGACAGGGCCTACGAGCAGTACTTC | TRBD1 | TRBJ2-7 | TRBV28 | .